The following is a T cell receptor (beta chain) sequence with its context. The source of the sample is a study of blood T cell repertoires in COVID-19. This CDR3 region has 13 residues. Between the trimmed V and J ends, which lost 6 bases and 2 bases, there was a span of 11 bases. The germline V gene has CDR1 MNHEY and CDR2 SVGAGI. Per the original methods: Estimates of nucleated cell counts were drawn from the amplification of reference gene primers. Generated by immunoSEQ multiplex PCR, the TCRdb table keeps only in-frame clones and is missing some. The DNA gave D and trimming, while V, J and clone size come from that table. Here the sample spans around 340,000 clones, 75% to 90% being singletons.

The rearrangement joins TRBV6-5 to TRBJ2-7, with TRBD1 as a possible D gene (6 bases). The receptor comes from a woman aged 55-75 years with COVID-19, enrolled during active disease. The sequencing input was peripheral blood. CDR3 coding DNA: TGTGCCAGCAGAACCGACAGGACCTACGAGCAGTACTTC. The encoded protein is CASRTDRTYEQYF.